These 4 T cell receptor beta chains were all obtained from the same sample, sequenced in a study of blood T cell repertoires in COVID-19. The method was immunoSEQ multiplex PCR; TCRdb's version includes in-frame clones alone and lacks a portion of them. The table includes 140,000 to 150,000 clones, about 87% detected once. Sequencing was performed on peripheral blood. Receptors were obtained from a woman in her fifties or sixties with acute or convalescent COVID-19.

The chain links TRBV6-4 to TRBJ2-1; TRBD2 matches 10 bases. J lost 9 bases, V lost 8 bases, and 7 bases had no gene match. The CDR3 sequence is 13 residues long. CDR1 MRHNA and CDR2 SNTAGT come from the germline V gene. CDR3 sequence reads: CASSSGREGEQFF. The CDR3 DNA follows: TGTGCCAGCTCTAGCGGGAGAGAGGGTGAGCAGTTCTTC.

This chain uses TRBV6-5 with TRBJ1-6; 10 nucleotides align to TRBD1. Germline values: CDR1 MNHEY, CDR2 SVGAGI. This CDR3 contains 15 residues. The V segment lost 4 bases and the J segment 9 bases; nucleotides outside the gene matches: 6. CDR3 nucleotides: TGTGCCAGCAGTTCGACAGGGGGCGACGGTTCACCCCTCCACTTT. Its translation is CASSSTGGDGSPLHF.

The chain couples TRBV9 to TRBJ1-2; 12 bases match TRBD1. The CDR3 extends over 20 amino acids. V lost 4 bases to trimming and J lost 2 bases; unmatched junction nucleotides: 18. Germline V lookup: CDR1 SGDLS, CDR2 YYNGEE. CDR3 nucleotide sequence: TGTGCCAGCAGCATCCGAGCCACCGGGACAGGGGGCGGGAAGAACTATGGCTACACCTTC. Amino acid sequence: CASSIRATGTGGGKNYGYTF.

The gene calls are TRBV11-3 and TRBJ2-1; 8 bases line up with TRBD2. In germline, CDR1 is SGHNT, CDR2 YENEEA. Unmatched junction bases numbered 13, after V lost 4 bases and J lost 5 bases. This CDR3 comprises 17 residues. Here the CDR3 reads CASSSRGLAGFHNEQFF. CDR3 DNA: TGTGCCAGCAGCTCTCGAGGGCTAGCGGGCTTTCACAATGAGCAGTTCTTC. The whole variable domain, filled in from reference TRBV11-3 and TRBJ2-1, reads EAGVVQSPRYKIIEKKQPVAFWCNPISGHNTLYWYLQNLGQGPELLIRYENEEAVDDSQLPKDRFSAERLKGVDSTLKIQPAELGDSAVYLCASSSRGLAGFHNEQFFGPGTRLTVL.